Shown below are 18 T cell receptor beta chains from a single sample sequenced in a study of cytomegalovirus exposure and HLA in healthy donors. The PCR had 60 Vbeta and 13 Jbeta primers. The assay was immunoSEQ multiplex PCR, and TCRdb's table has in-frame clones only and misses some. Here the sample table reports about 200,000 clones. The material sequenced was PBMCs. All receptors come from a girl aged 2-10 years in good health and CMV-seropositive.

The chain combines TRBV7-9 with TRBJ1-1, with no clear D. The CDR3 length is 12 residues. Germline assignment: CDR1 SEHNR and CDR2 FQNEAQ (reference sequence). The V and J ends lost 5 bases and 7 bases respectively, with 11 bases between them. CDR3 amino acids: CASSLHEGEAFF. CDR3 DNA sequence: TGTGCCAGCAGCCTCCATGAGGGTGAAGCTTTCTTT.

The gene calls are TRBV9 and TRBJ1-1, with D possibly matching TRBD1 (6 bases). The CDR3 is 14 amino acids. V lost 3 bases to trimming and J lost 1 base, with 10 bases between them. From germline, CDR1 is SGDLS and CDR2 YYNGEE. For the CDR3, the DNA is TGTGCCAGCAGCGCAGAGACAGGGAACACTGAAGCTTTCTTT. This gives the protein CASSAETGNTEAFF.

To note about this clone: The germline gene is not matched at one end of the junction; a read error may be the cause. This sequence joins TRBV4-1 and TRBJ1-2; no reliable D call. The CDR3 totals 13 residues. Germline loops: CDR1 MGHRA, CDR2 YSYEKL. For the CDR3, the DNA is TGCGCCAGCAACCAAGTAAGGCCCGGGGGCTACACCTTC. Amino acids: CASNQVRPGGYTF.

The chain has TRBV7-6 and TRBJ2-7; TRBD1 matches 9 bases. Germline assignment: CDR1 SGHVS and CDR2 FNYEAQ. With 1 base clipped from V and 3 bases from J, the junction kept 16 bases outside the gene matches. This CDR3 is 19 amino acids long. CDR3 residues: CASSLGLSPTTGGVYEQYF. CDR3 DNA: TGTGCCAGCAGCTTAGGACTAAGTCCCACGACAGGGGGGGTCTACGAGCAGTACTTC. The full variable domain, completed using reference TRBV7-6 and TRBJ2-7, is GAGVSQSPRYKVTKRGQDVALRCDPISGHVSLYWYRQALGQGPEFLTYFNYEAQQDKSGLPNDRFSAERPEGSISTLTIQRTEQRDSAMYRCASSLGLSPTTGGVYEQYFGPGTRLTVT.

CDR3 in DNA: TGTGCCAGCAGCGTAGGGCCAACGCAGTTCTTC. Protein product: CASSVGPTQFF. The V call is TRBV9, the J call TRBJ2-1; D is unresolved. V was shortened by 0 bases and J by 12 bases, with 7 bases between the two germline ends. The length of the CDR3 is 11 residues. Germline values: CDR1 SGDLS, CDR2 YYNGEE.

The CDR3 region is CASSPPTRYEQFF. In nucleotides, the CDR3 is TGTGCCAGCTCACCGCCGACTAGATATGAGCAGTTCTTC. The chain employs TRBV18 and TRBJ2-1; D possibly corresponds to TRBD2 (6 bases). Looked up from germline, CDR1 is KGHSH and CDR2 is LQKENI. V was shortened by 3 bases and J by 8 bases, with 11 bases between the two germline ends. This CDR3 is built from 13 residues.

The chain joins TRBV9 to TRBJ2-7; 10 bases are shared with TRBD1. J lost 2 bases, V lost 0 bases, and 11 bases had no gene match. The CDR3 has 18 amino acids. Germline lookup yields CDR1 SGDLS and CDR2 YYNGEE. The CDR3 DNA reads TGTGCCAGCAGCGTAGCACCTCTCAGACAGGGGGCACCCTACGAGCAGTACTTC. It specifies CASSVAPLRQGAPYEQYF.

The rearrangement joins TRBV5-6 to TRBJ1-5; TRBD1 is a possible D gene (5 bases). The germline V and J ends were trimmed by 0 bases and 3 bases, with 7 bases remaining between them. The germline gives CDR1 SGHDT, CDR2 YYEEEE. CDR3 length: 14 residues. The CDR3 spells CASSLGQINQPQHF. The CDR3 bases are TGTGCCAGCAGCTTGGGACAGATCAATCAGCCCCAGCATTTT.

About this clone: At one boundary the junction diverges from the germline segment, which might be a read error. The V call is TRBV19, the J call TRBJ1-3; possible D gene TRBD1, 6 bases. This CDR3 region has 11 residues. The germline V gene has CDR1 LNHDA and CDR2 SQIVND (reference sequence). The CDR3 region is CASSTPAGARF. CDR3 nucleotides: TGTGCCAGTAGTACCCCAGCAGGGGCCCGATTT.

The chain recombines TRBV7-9 with TRBJ2-7; D perhaps matches TRBD2 (6 bases). This CDR3 spans 17 amino acids. Trimming took off 1 base at V and 3 bases at J, with 19 bases between the two ends. The germline gives CDR1 SEHNR, CDR2 FQNEAQ (reference sequence). The CDR3 DNA follows: TGTGCCAGCAGCTTAGGAATAAATAGCGGAGACCTCTACGAGCAGTACTTC. It yields the protein CASSLGINSGDLYEQYF.

Concerning this clone: Germline and junction disagree at one end, which may indicate a read error. The chain has TRBV7-7 and TRBJ2-7, with D perhaps matching TRBD2 (6 bases). CDR3 length: 20 amino acids. Germline assignment: CDR1 SSHAT and CDR2 FNYEAQ (reference sequence). CDR3: CASTPGDGTCTSRSSYEQYF. In nucleotides, the CDR3 is TGTGCTAGCACCCCTGGAGACGGCACTTGTACTAGCCGGAGCTCCTACGAGCAGTACTTC.

Concerning this clone itself: The same CDR3 is also encoded by other DNA sequences in this sample. The genes are TRBV6-5 and TRBJ2-5; D is perhaps TRBD2 (5 bases). Germline V gene sequence: CDR1 MNHEY, CDR2 SVGAGI. The CDR3 extends over 15 amino acids. V was clipped by 0 bases and J by 4 bases, with 12 bases between them. The CDR3 region is CASSYSGVRGETQYF. The CDR3 bases are TGTGCCAGCAGTTACTCCGGGGTCCGAGGAGAGACCCAGTACTTC.

This chain links TRBV27 with TRBJ1-5; perhaps TRBD1 as D (6 bases). The CDR3 length is 14 residues. CDR1 is MNHEY and CDR2 is SMNVEV in the germline V gene (reference sequence). V lost 2 bases, J lost 4 bases, and 9 bases lay in between. In nucleotides, the CDR3 is TGTGCCAGCAGTTTAACAGGGTCAAATCAGCCCCAGCATTTT. This translates into CASSLTGSNQPQHF.

Worth noting for this clone: Other nucleotide sequences from this sample produce the same CDR3. This chain links TRBV6-4 with TRBJ2-3, with TRBD2 matching over 7 bases. CDR1 is MRHNA and CDR2 is SNTAGT in the germline V gene. The CDR3 consists of 15 residues. J was trimmed by 2 bases and V by 0 bases; bases with no gene match: 2. CDR3 DNA: TGTGCCAGCAGTGACTCGGGGAGGGCCACAGATACGCAGTATTTT. This translates into CASSDSGRATDTQYF.

This rearrangement joins TRBV7-8 to TRBJ2-1; TRBD2 is a possible D gene (6 bases). Germline V gene data show CDR1 as SGHVS and CDR2 as FQNEAQ. The CDR3 extends over 14 amino acids. The V and J ends lost 2 bases and 7 bases respectively, with 12 bases between them. CDR3 sequence: CASSLSLAYNEQFF. CDR3 bases: TGTGCCAGCAGCTTATCGCTAGCGTATAATGAGCAGTTCTTC.

The gene calls are TRBV5-1 and TRBJ2-1, with 8 bases that match TRBD2. V lost 0 bases and J lost 6; bases outside the gene matches: 11. The CDR3 totals 17 residues. Looked up from germline, CDR1 is SGHRS and CDR2 is YFSETQ. The CDR3 loop is CASSLGAGGGRSNEQFF. As DNA, the CDR3 is TGCGCCAGCAGCTTGGGGGCCGGGGGCGGGAGGAGCAATGAGCAGTTCTTC.

This chain joins TRBV10-2 and TRBJ2-2; TRBD2 aligns across 7 bases. The length of the CDR3 is 15 residues. V shed 7 bases, J shed 4 bases, and the junction held 9 bases outside the gene matches. Germline V gene sequence: CDR1 WSHSY, CDR2 SAAADI. CDR3 in DNA: TGCGCCAGCATGTTTCGGGGGAGGGCCACCGGGGAGCTGTTTTTT. Protein product: CASMFRGRATGELFF.

This chain uses TRBV5-1 with TRBJ2-1; 11 bases match TRBD1. The V segment lost 4 bases and the J segment 4 bases; nucleotides outside the gene matches: 4. Germline loops: CDR1 SGHRS, CDR2 YFSETQ. This CDR3 comprises 15 residues. The CDR3 DNA reads as TGCGCCAGCAGCCCGGACAGGGGGCAATACAATGAGCAGTTCTTC. This gives the protein CASSPDRGQYNEQFF.